One sample yielded the 28 T cell receptor beta chains listed below, sequenced in a study of identical twins. In TCRdb, the 5' RACE reads were re-called with MiXCR into one record per CDR3 protein. The top ten clones hold about 0.25% of a sample with 1.5 million or so distinct CDR3 sequences, around 33% of them seen once. Sequenced: cord blood. The receptors derive from a newborn girl in good health.

The J gene is TRBJ1-2, the V gene TRBV7-9, with 8 bases aligning to TRBD1. CDR1 is SEHNR, CDR2 FQNEAQ, per germline (reference sequence). The CDR3 runs 13 residues. CDR3: CATTGGRDYGYTF. Here the CDR3 DNA reads TGTGCTACAACAGGGGGTAGGGACTATGGCTACACCTTC.

The CDR3 here is CASSLEDVWGNQPQHF. The CDR3 DNA reads TGTGCCAGCAGCTTAGAAGACGTTTGGGGCAATCAGCCCCAGCATTTT. V and J are TRBV7-9 and TRBJ1-5; D uncertain. There are 16 residues in the CDR3. Trimming stripped 1 base from V and 2 bases from J, with 12 bases between. Germline V lookup: CDR1 SEHNR, CDR2 FQNEAQ (reference sequence). The whole variable domain, filled in from reference TRBV7-9 and TRBJ1-5, reads DTGVSQNPRHKITKRGQNVTFRCDPISEHNRLYWYRQTLGQGPEFLTYFQNEAQLEKSRLLSDRFSAERPKGSFSTLEIQRTEQGDSAMYLCASSLEDVWGNQPQHFGDGTRLSIL.

As to this clonotype: Relative to the germline gene, one junction end is altered; a read error may explain this. This rearrangement joins TRBV7-7 to TRBJ2-1; 11 nucleotides match TRBD2. The germline gives CDR1 SSHAT, CDR2 FNYEAQ (reference sequence). The CDR3 has 19 residues. CDR3 nucleotides: TGTGCTAGCAGCCTCAGGCCGACTAGCGGGACCCTTTTTTACAATGAGCAGTTCTTC. It specifies CASSLRPTSGTLFYNEQFF.

The chain is built from TRBV2 and TRBJ2-1; tentatively, D is TRBD2 (6 bases). Germline CDR1 SNHLY, CDR2 FYNNEI. V lost 5 bases to trimming and J lost 7 bases, with 18 bases between them. This CDR3 region has 15 residues. CDR3 sequence reads: CASSFGSLGRNEQFF. The CDR3 region has the DNA TGTGCCAGCAGTTTCGGGAGTCTTGGTAGGAATGAGCAGTTCTTC.

The sample holds one count of this clonotype. The rearrangement uses TRBV2 and TRBJ2-7, with D perhaps given as TRBD1 or TRBD2 (5 bases each). The J call could be wrong; TRBJ2-5 is a better fit for the DNA end. This CDR3 has 14 residues. CDR1 is SNHLY and CDR2 is FYNNEI in the germline V gene. Written as DNA, the CDR3 is TGTGCCAGCAGTCCTTGGGGACGGAAAGAGACCCAGTACTTC. This encodes CASSPWGRKETQYF.

About this clonotype itself: A read error may explain this, as a much larger clone is one base away. This chain uses TRBV27 with TRBJ2-7, with 9 bases aligning to TRBD1. From germline, CDR1 is MNHEY and CDR2 SMNVEV (reference sequence). This CDR3 spans 14 amino acids. The V gene end was trimmed by 5 bases and the J gene end by 2 bases; junction bases not matched to a gene: 4. The CDR3 protein is CASSDGTGPYEQYF. The CDR3 nucleotides are TGTGCCAGCAGTGACGGGACAGGGCCCTACGAGCAGTACTTC.

The V and J genes are TRBV5-1 and TRBJ1-4; TRBD1 agrees at 8 bases. Per germline, CDR1 SGHRS and CDR2 YFSETQ. The CDR3 loop spans 16 amino acids. Losses at the gene ends were 3 bases for V and 6 bases for J; bases not matched to a gene: 10. CDR3 in amino acids: CASSSGLGTGDEKLFF. The CDR3 nucleotides read TGCGCCAGCAGCTCAGGATTGGGGACAGGAGATGAAAAACTGTTTTTT. The full variable domain, with the rest looked up from reference TRBV5-1 and TRBJ1-4, is KAGVTQTPRYLIKTRGQQVTLSCSPISGHRSVSWYQQTPGQGLQFLFEYFSETQRNKGNFPGRFSGRQFSNSRSEMNVSTLELGDSALYLCASSSGLGTGDEKLFFGSGTQLSVL.

The rearrangement links TRBV6-6 to TRBJ2-7, with TRBD2 matching over 9 bases. Trimming cost V 0 bases and J 3 bases; bases outside gene matches: 3. The CDR3 is made up of 15 amino acids. The germline gives CDR1 MNHNY, CDR2 SVGAGI (reference sequence). The CDR3, as DNA: TGTGCCAGCAGTTACTCTCTAGCGGGGCTCTACGAGCAGTACTTC. Amino acids: CASSYSLAGLYEQYF.

The table lists this clonotype with a few counts. The rearrangement joins TRBV25-1 to TRBJ2-5; no definite D call. In germline, CDR1 is MGHDK, CDR2 SYGVNS. V lost 5 bases and J 1 base, leaving 8 bases between the germline ends. The CDR3 runs to 13 residues. The CDR3 DNA reads TGTGCCAGCAGTCGTCGACCCCAAGAGACCCAGTACTTC. Residues: CASSRRPQETQYF.

In regard to this clonotype: A much bigger clone sits one base away, suggesting this may be a read error. The rearrangement joins TRBV11-2 to TRBJ1-6; tentative D call: TRBD1 (5 bases). The CDR3 length is 15 residues. From germline, CDR1 is SGHAT and CDR2 FQNNGV. Trimming left V 3 bases short and J 0 bases short, with 6 bases between. CDR3 residues: CASSFQGSYNSPLHF. The CDR3 bases are TGTGCCAGCAGCTTTCAGGGCTCCTATAATTCACCCCTCCACTTT.

This clonotype has a count of ten or more. V gene TRBV12-3 or TRBV12-4 combines with J gene TRBJ2-1; 12 bases line up with TRBD2. This CDR3 contains 15 residues. V trimming: 1 base; J trimming: 6 bases; junction bases outside the gene matches: 1. This CDR3 is CASSLGTSGVNEQFF. CDR3 coding DNA: TGTGCCAGCAGTTTAGGGACTAGCGGGGTCAATGAGCAGTTCTTC.

This clonotype was picked up one time. This sequence joins TRBV7-6 and TRBJ1-1; D is uncertain. V lost 1 base, J lost 1 base, and 7 bases lay in between. Germline V gene lookup returns CDR1 SGHVS and CDR2 FNYEAQ. This CDR3 spans 14 amino acids. CDR3 nucleotides: TGTGCCAGCAGCTTAGAAGCCACGAACACTGAAGCTTTCTTT. Its protein product is CASSLEATNTEAFF.

As for this clonotype: The germline gene is not matched at one end of the junction; a read error may be the cause. The chain joins TRBV2 to TRBJ2-3; 7 nucleotides match TRBD2. CDR3 length equals 14 residues. The V gene's germline CDR1 is SNHLY and CDR2 FYNNEI. CDR3 nucleotides: TGCGCCAGCATTTTAGCGGGCGTCACAGATATGCAGTATTTT. Protein product: CASILAGVTDMQYF.

This clonotype has more than one count but fewer than ten. The V gene is TRBV20-1, the J gene TRBJ1-6; D not certain. V was clipped by 4 bases and J by 9 bases, with 19 bases between them. CDR3 length: 15 residues. CDR1 and CDR2 (germline): DFQATT, SNEGSKA (reference sequence). The DNA for the CDR3 is TGCAGTGCTAATACCGAGGGCAGGATTAGTTCACCCCTCCACTTT. It encodes CSANTEGRISSPLHF.

This chain links TRBV18 with TRBJ1-6; D gene unclear. V was trimmed by 5 bases and J by 7 bases, leaving 12 bases between them. The CDR3 totals 14 residues. Germline loops: CDR1 KGHSH, CDR2 LQKENI. The CDR3 bases are TGTGCCAGCTCAGCCCGGCAGGCGAATTCACCCCTCCACTTT. The encoded protein is CASSARQANSPLHF.

Of note for this clonotype: The junction departs from the called germline gene at one end, perhaps through a read error. The chain carries TRBV29-1 and TRBJ1-3, with D perhaps TRBD1 (6 bases). Germline CDR1 and CDR2: SQVTM and ANQGSEA. CDR3 size: 14 residues. CDR3 residues: CSGIRDTSGNTVYF. The CDR3 coding sequence is TGCAGCGGGATCCGGGACACCTCTGGAAACACCGTATATTTT. Combining the CDR3 with reference TRBV29-1 and TRBJ1-3 gives the whole variable domain SAVISQKPSRDICQRGTSLTIQCQVDSQVTMMFWYRQQPGQSLTLIATANQGSEATYESGFVIDKFPISRPNLTFSTLTVSNMSPEDSSIYLCSGIRDTSGNTVYFGEGSWLTVV.

This clonotype came up a few times. J is TRBJ2-3 and V is TRBV11-2; D remains unclear. The germline V gene has CDR1 SGHAT and CDR2 FQNNGV. This CDR3 has 13 residues. Between the trimmed V and J ends, which lost 8 bases and 4 bases, there was a span of 13 bases. CDR3 protein: CASGWVRADTQYF. The DNA of the CDR3 is TGTGCCAGCGGGTGGGTTCGGGCAGATACGCAGTATTTT.

In its sample, this clonotype was seen many times. The chain recombines TRBV14 with TRBJ2-1; TRBD2 matches at 11 bases. The J call is uncertain, as TRBJ2-7 better fits the DNA end. There are 15 residues in the CDR3. Germline lookup yields CDR1 SGHDN and CDR2 FVKESK. The CDR3 nucleotides read TGTGCCAGCAGCCAGACTAGCGGGGCTTATAATGAGCAGTACTTC. Translating it yields CASSQTSGAYNEQYF.

This clonotype was found a few times. The CDR3 here is CASSLSPGVQETQYF. CDR3 coding DNA: TGCGCCAGCAGCTTGTCACCTGGGGTTCAAGAGACCCAGTACTTC. The chain links TRBV5-1 to TRBJ2-5, with D uncertain. This CDR3 is 15 amino acids long. CDR1 is SGHRS and CDR2 is YFSETQ in the germline V gene. V dropped 1 base and J dropped 2 bases, with 12 bases sitting between them.

As for this clonotype: This sequence may be a read error, since a much larger clone differs from it by one base. V is TRBV11-2 and J is TRBJ2-1; the match to TRBD2 covers 11 bases. Near its end, the DNA agrees better with TRBJ2-7, so the J call may be wrong. The germline CDR1 and CDR2 sequences are SGHAT and FQNNGV. This CDR3 is 16 amino acids long. CDR3 DNA: TGTGCCAGCAGCTTAGTGAGGACTAGCGGGTACAATGAGCAGTACTTC. It yields the protein CASSLVRTSGYNEQYF.

The sample holds a few counts of this clonotype. The V call is TRBV9, the J call TRBJ2-3; TRBD2 matches at 9 bases. Germline assignment: CDR1 SGDLS and CDR2 YYNGEE. This CDR3 region has 17 residues. The trim removed 4 bases at V and 5 bases at J, leaving 14 bases unmatched. CDR3: CASSPRRLAGVRDTQYF. The CDR3 nucleotides read TGTGCCAGCAGCCCAAGGAGGTTAGCGGGAGTTAGAGATACGCAGTATTTT.

The V gene is TRBV24-1, the J gene TRBJ2-5; no clear D gene. Germline V gives CDR1 KGHDR, CDR2 SFDVKD. The V gene lost 4 bases and the J gene lost 11 bases, with 22 bases spanning the gap. The CDR3 sequence is 15 residues long. The CDR3 reads CATSETGPLFNEQYF. The CDR3, as DNA: TGTGCCACCAGTGAAACCGGGCCCTTGTTCAATGAGCAGTACTTC.

On this clonotype itself: A junction boundary mismatches the germline segment, possibly from a read error. The J gene is TRBJ2-1, the V gene TRBV18; 10 bases agree with TRBD2. This CDR3 region has 14 residues. Germline-derived CDR1 and CDR2 are KGHSH and LQKENI. In DNA, the CDR3 is TGTGCCAGCTCACCTGGGACTAGCGTCAATAAGCAGTTCTTC. It encodes CASSPGTSVNKQFF.

This chain uses TRBV30 with TRBJ1-1, with D maybe TRBD1 (5 bases). CDR3 length: 13 amino acids. CDR1 GTSNPN and CDR2 SVGIG come from the germline V gene (reference sequence). V gave up 2 bases and J gave up 1 base, with 8 bases separating them. CDR3 amino acids: CAWSITGNTEAFF. CDR3 in DNA: TGTGCCTGGAGTATTACAGGGAACACTGAAGCTTTCTTT.

The sample holds a few counts of this clonotype. The chain is built from TRBV20-1 and TRBJ2-7; D remains unclear. Germline CDR1 and CDR2: DFQATT and SNEGSKA (reference sequence). The length of the CDR3 is 12 residues. V was pared by 3 bases and J by 2 bases, with 8 bases between. CDR3 region: CSASISTYEQYF. DNA for the CDR3: TGCAGTGCTAGCATCTCAACCTACGAGCAGTACTTC.

This clonotype was observed a handful of times. The rearrangement uses TRBV5-1 and TRBJ1-5; D possibly corresponds to TRBD1 (5 bases). The CDR3 contains 15 residues. Germline assignment: CDR1 SGHRS and CDR2 YFSETQ. V was pared by 4 bases and J by 5 bases, with 16 bases between. The CDR3 DNA reads as TGCGCCAGCAGCCCGAGGGAGGGGACGGATCAGCCCCAGCATTTT. Translating it yields CASSPREGTDQPQHF.

In its sample, this clonotype was seen a few times. This chain connects TRBV13 to TRBJ2-1, with 9 bases identical to TRBD2. Germline CDR1 and CDR2: PRHDT and FYEKMQ (reference sequence). This CDR3 comprises 15 residues. V dropped 2 bases and J dropped 5; count of bases not matched to a gene: 4. Here the CDR3 DNA reads TGTGCCAGCAGCTTATGGCGGGAGGGCGACAATGAGCAGTTCTTC. Its translation is CASSLWREGDNEQFF.

The rearrangement uses TRBV10-3 and TRBJ2-3, with no clear D. The germline gives CDR1 ENHRY, CDR2 SYGVKD. Deletions cut 2 bases from V and 4 bases from J, with 16 bases between. This CDR3 has 16 amino acids. Here the CDR3 DNA reads TGTGCCATCAGTGAGGACGGACCGACAACGGCAGATACGCAGTATTTT. It codes for CAISEDGPTTADTQYF.